The 23 T cell receptor beta chains listed next were all sequenced from one sample in a study of siplizumab effects on memory and regulatory T cells. The data were produced by immunoSEQ multiplex PCR, yet TCRdb's version contains in-frame clones alone and is incomplete. The sample consists of roughly 100,000 clones, roughly 91% of them appearing once. The sequenced sample consisted of CD4+ T cells sorted from blood. The source is a human donor in good health.

The V and J genes are TRBV6-1 and TRBJ2-4; 7 nucleotides line up with TRBD1. CDR3 size: 15 residues. V lost 6 bases to trimming and J lost 0 bases; unmatched junction nucleotides: 5. Germline V gene sequence: CDR1 MNHNS, CDR2 SASEGT. CDR3 loop: CASSKDRLAKNIQYF. The CDR3 region has the DNA TGTGCCAGCAGCAAGGACAGGCTAGCCAAAAACATTCAGTACTTC.

This chain's CDR3 is CASSLAVGGVNEQFF. DNA for the CDR3: TGCGCCAGCAGCCTGGCGGTAGGGGGAGTCAATGAGCAGTTCTTC. The rearrangement uses TRBV5-1 and TRBJ2-1; D possibly corresponds to TRBD1 (6 bases). CDR3 size: 15 residues. Trimming took off 4 bases at V and 6 bases at J, with 17 bases between the two ends. From germline, CDR1 is SGHRS and CDR2 YFSETQ.

The chain recombines TRBV6-6 with TRBJ2-5; perhaps D is TRBD1 or TRBD2 (5 bases each). Germline V gives CDR1 MNHNY, CDR2 SVGAGI (reference sequence). This CDR3 has 15 residues. Trimming pared 6 bases from V and 1 base from J, leaving 15 bases between. The CDR3 nucleotides are TGTGCCAGCAGCAATAACCTTGGGGGCCAAGAGACCCAGTACTTC. Translation: CASSNNLGGQETQYF.

The chain carries TRBV7-8 and TRBJ2-2, with a possible D match to TRBD2 (5 bases). Per germline, CDR1 SGHVS and CDR2 FQNEAQ. Trimming cost V 3 bases and J 5 bases, with 16 bases left between them. There are 16 residues in the CDR3. CDR3 residues: CASSLISDIPTGELFF. In nucleotides, the CDR3 is TGTGCCAGCAGCTTGATTAGCGACATACCAACCGGGGAGCTGTTTTTT.

This chain joins TRBV27 and TRBJ1-1; TRBD1 is a possible D gene (6 bases). Germline V lookup: CDR1 MNHEY, CDR2 SMNVEV (reference sequence). This CDR3 is 15 amino acids long. V was shortened by 4 bases and J by 6 bases, with 18 bases between the two germline ends. DNA of the CDR3: TGTGCCAGCAGTTCGGAGGGGGGAGATGGGGCTGAAGCTTTCTTT. Its protein product is CASSSEGGDGAEAFF.

The gene calls are TRBV7-8 and TRBJ2-1; 9 bases are a match to TRBD2. The CDR3 runs 14 residues. Germline V gives CDR1 SGHVS, CDR2 FQNEAQ. V trimming: 2 bases; J trimming: 6 bases; junction bases outside the gene matches: 2. The CDR3 DNA sequence: TGTGCCAGCAGCTTACTGACTAGCGGCAATGAGCAGTTCTTC. Protein product: CASSLLTSGNEQFF.

The CDR3 spells CASSVGHRNPSYEQYF. As DNA, the CDR3 is TGTGCCAGCAGCGTAGGACACCGAAACCCATCCTACGAGCAGTACTTC. The rearrangement links TRBV9 to TRBJ2-7, with D unresolved. This CDR3 has 16 amino acids. V was pared by 0 bases and J by 1 base, with 14 bases between. The germline V gene encodes CDR1 SGDLS and CDR2 YYNGEE.

The chain couples TRBV9 to TRBJ2-2, with D possibly being TRBD2 (6 bases). This CDR3 is 13 amino acids long. From germline, CDR1 is SGDLS and CDR2 YYNGEE. Trimming cost V 6 bases and J 7 bases, with 13 bases left between them. CDR3 nucleotide sequence: TGTGCCAGCACCGGGACTTTTGGCGGGGAGCTGTTTTTT. The encoded protein is CASTGTFGGELFF.

A single count supports this clone. The chain combines TRBV9 with TRBJ1-2; a possible D gene is TRBD1 (6 bases). This CDR3 is 14 amino acids long. Deletions cut 0 bases from V and 6 bases from J, with 12 bases between. Germline CDR1 reads SGDLS; CDR2 reads YYNGEE. CDR3 sequence: CASSVVSQGDGYTF. The CDR3 DNA follows: TGTGCCAGCAGCGTAGTGTCACAGGGAGATGGCTACACCTTC.

The chain uses TRBV5-1 and TRBJ1-1; D might be TRBD1 (5 bases). Germline lookup yields CDR1 SGHRS and CDR2 YFSETQ. The CDR3 contains 14 residues. The germline V and J ends were trimmed by 7 bases and 0 bases, with 13 bases remaining between them. CDR3 nucleotide sequence: TGCGCCAGCCGGTCGGGGCGGTTGAACACTGAAGCTTTCTTT. Amino acids: CASRSGRLNTEAFF.

The chain joins TRBV11-3 to TRBJ2-1; D is unresolved. V was cut by 0 bases and J by 15 bases, with 15 bases left in between. Germline CDR1 reads SGHNT; CDR2 reads YENEEA. The CDR3 covers 13 residues. The CDR3 reads CASSLDRLFSLFF. The DNA of the CDR3 is TGTGCCAGCAGCTTAGATCGGCTATTCTCTCTGTTCTTC.

The chain uses TRBV7-8 and TRBJ2-7; a possible D gene is TRBD2 (5 bases). Germline V lookup: CDR1 SGHVS, CDR2 FQNEAQ. The V and J ends lost 1 base and 5 bases respectively, with 12 bases between them. CDR3 length: 14 amino acids. The CDR3 is CASSLEWPGNEQYF. CDR3 DNA sequence: TGTGCCAGCAGCTTAGAGTGGCCGGGGAACGAGCAGTACTTC.

V is TRBV7-2 and J is TRBJ1-2, with 7 bases aligning to TRBD1. With V trimmed by 0 bases and J by 4 bases, 5 bases remained unmatched. Germline CDR1 is SGHTA and CDR2 is FQGNSA. The CDR3 is made up of 15 amino acids. CDR3 residues: CASSLAPGGPYGYTF. In DNA, the CDR3 is TGTGCCAGCAGCTTAGCGCCAGGGGGTCCCTATGGCTACACCTTC. Complete variable domain (other parts from reference TRBV7-2 and TRBJ1-2): GAGVSQSPSNKVTEKGKDVELRCDPISGHTALYWYRQSLGQGLEFLIYFQGNSAPDKSGLPSDRFSAERTGGSVSTLTIQRTQQEDSAVYLCASSLAPGGPYGYTFGSGTRLTVV.

V and J are TRBV5-1 and TRBJ1-4, with 8 nucleotides matching TRBD1. Germline V gene sequence: CDR1 SGHRS, CDR2 YFSETQ. V trimming: 5 bases; J trimming: 7 bases; junction bases outside the gene matches: 10. The CDR3 consists of 15 residues. CDR3 nucleotide sequence: TGCGCCAGCAGGGACGCGGCAGGGGGCTCTGAAAAACTGTTTTTT. Translation: CASRDAAGGSEKLFF.

The chain employs TRBV30 and TRBJ2-1; D possibly corresponds to TRBD1 (6 bases). Looked up from germline, CDR1 is GTSNPN and CDR2 is SVGIG (reference sequence). The CDR3 contains 14 residues. The V end was cut by 4 bases, the J end by 10 bases, with 20 bases between. The CDR3 DNA sequence: TGTGCCTGGAATATCGCAGGCAGGGGCAGGGAGCAGTTCTTC. This sequence encodes CAWNIAGRGREQFF.

The rearrangement joins TRBV18 to TRBJ2-1; 7 bases agree with TRBD1. This CDR3 is built from 12 residues. Per germline, CDR1 KGHSH and CDR2 LQKENI. Trimming took 5 bases from V and 7 from J; bases not matched to a gene: 2. CDR3 amino acids: CASSEQGNEQFF. DNA for the CDR3: TGTGCCAGCTCAGAACAGGGGAATGAGCAGTTCTTC.

A few counts support this clone. The V gene is TRBV30, the J gene TRBJ2-7, with a tentative D call TRBD2 (5 bases). The ends were cut back, 8 bases at V and 0 bases at J, with 11 bases in the middle. CDR1 GTSNPN and CDR2 SVGIG come from the germline V gene (reference sequence). The CDR3 has 12 amino acids. Here the CDR3 reads CAGSVSSYEQYF. As DNA, the CDR3 is TGTGCCGGTAGCGTTAGCTCCTACGAGCAGTACTTC.

About this clone: At one end the junction does not follow the germline gene, possibly because of a read error. This chain links TRBV6-5 with TRBJ1-3; D uncertain. The germline gives CDR1 MNHEY, CDR2 SVGAGI. The CDR3 extends over 13 amino acids. This CDR3 is CASSYFSNSPPTF. The CDR3, as DNA: TGTGCCAGCAGTTACTTCAGTAACTCTCCCCCGACCTTT.

The chain is built from TRBV5-1 and TRBJ2-1, with TRBD1 identical over 12 bases. Germline V gene sequence: CDR1 SGHRS, CDR2 YFSETQ. Germline trimming cut 4 bases from V and 6 bases from J; bases unmatched to any gene: 14. The CDR3 has 18 amino acids. The CDR3, as DNA: TGCGCCAGCAGCCCGGGGACAGGGGGCGCCATATCCGCCAATGAGCAGTTCTTC. Its protein is CASSPGTGGAISANEQFF.

This rearrangement joins TRBV6-5 to TRBJ1-4; perhaps TRBD1 as D (6 bases). V was trimmed by 2 bases and J by 8 bases, leaving 9 bases between them. The germline CDR1 and CDR2 sequences are MNHEY and SVGAGI. CDR3 length: 13 amino acids. DNA for the CDR3: TGTGCCAGCAGTTACAGGGGGGGAGAAAAACTGTTTTTT. As protein: CASSYRGGEKLFF.

The chain combines TRBV5-4 with TRBJ2-7; D perhaps matches TRBD1 (5 bases). Trimming removed 0 bases at V and 0 bases at J, with 7 bases between. Germline V lookup: CDR1 SGHNT, CDR2 YYREEE (reference sequence). The CDR3 extends over 14 amino acids. The DNA for the CDR3 is TGTGCCAGCAGCTTGGATGGGGCCTCCTACGAGCAGTACTTC. Protein product: CASSLDGASYEQYF. Supplemented by reference TRBV5-4 and TRBJ2-7, the full variable domain reads ETGVTQSPTHLIKTRGQQVTLRCSSQSGHNTVSWYQQALGQGPQFIFQYYREEENGRGNFPPRFSGLQFPNYSSELNVNALELDDSALYLCASSLDGASYEQYFGPGTRLTVT.

The chain uses TRBV5-6 and TRBJ2-1; TRBD2 matches at 12 bases. CDR3 size: 15 residues. V lost 3 bases and J lost 9; bases outside the gene matches: 7. CDR1 SGHDT and CDR2 YYEEEE come from the germline V gene. The CDR3 coding sequence is TGTGCCAGCAGCTCGCTCCTAGCGGGGGGGCTTGAGCAGTTCTTC. This encodes CASSSLLAGGLEQFF. The full variable domain, with the rest looked up from reference TRBV5-6 and TRBJ2-1, is DAGVTQSPTHLIKTRGQQVTLRCSPKSGHDTVSWYQQALGQGPQFIFQYYEEEERQRGNFPDRFSGHQFPNYSSELNVNALLLGDSALYLCASSSLLAGGLEQFFGPGTRLTVL.

The CDR3 loop is CAWSPGSYEQYF. CDR3 sequence (DNA): TGTGCCTGGAGTCCAGGGAGCTACGAGCAGTACTTC. V is TRBV30 and J is TRBJ2-7, with D perhaps given as TRBD1 or TRBD2 (5 bases each). The germline V gene encodes CDR1 GTSNPN and CDR2 SVGIG (reference sequence). This CDR3 is 12 amino acids long. Trimming stripped 2 bases from V and 3 bases from J, with 8 bases between.